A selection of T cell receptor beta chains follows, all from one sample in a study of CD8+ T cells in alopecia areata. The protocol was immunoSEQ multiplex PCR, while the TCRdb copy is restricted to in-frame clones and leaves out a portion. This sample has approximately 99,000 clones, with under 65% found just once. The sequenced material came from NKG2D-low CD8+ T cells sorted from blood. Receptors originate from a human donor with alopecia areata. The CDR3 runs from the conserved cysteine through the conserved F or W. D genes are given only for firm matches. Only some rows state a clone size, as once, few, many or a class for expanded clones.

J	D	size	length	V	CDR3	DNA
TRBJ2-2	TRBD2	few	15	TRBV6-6	CASSRSGPERRELFF	TGTGCCAGCAGCCGTAGCGGGCCGGAAAGGCGGGAGCTGTTTTTT
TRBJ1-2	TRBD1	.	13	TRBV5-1	CASAPGQGYGYTF	TGCGCCAGCGCGCCGGGACAGGGGTATGGCTACACCTTC
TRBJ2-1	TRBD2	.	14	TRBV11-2	CASSKPGLVDEQFF	TGTGCCAGCAGCAAACCGGGACTAGTCGATGAGCAGTTCTTC
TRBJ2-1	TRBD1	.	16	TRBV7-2	CASSKEQGRVFNEQFF	TGTGCCAGCAGCAAGGAACAGGGGCGGGTCTTCAATGAGCAGTTCTTC
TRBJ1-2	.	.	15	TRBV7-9	CASSFVQGPSYGYTF	TGTGCCAGCAGCTTTGTACAGGGACCATCCTATGGCTACACCTTC
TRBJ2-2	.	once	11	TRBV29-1	CSVILTGELFF	TGCAGCGTTATCCTCACCGGGGAGCTGTTTTTT
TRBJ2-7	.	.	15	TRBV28	CASSLRGLGYYEQYF	TGTGCCAGCAGCCTAAGAGGCCTTGGTTATTACGAGCAGTACTTC
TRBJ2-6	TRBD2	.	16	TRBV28	CASSWGGSSGANVLTF	TGTGCCAGCAGTTGGGGGGGAAGCTCTGGGGCCAACGTCCTGACTTTC
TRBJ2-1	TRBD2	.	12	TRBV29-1	CSLAGGPNEQFF	TGCAGCCTAGCGGGAGGGCCCAATGAGCAGTTCTTC
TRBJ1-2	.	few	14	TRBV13	CASKGILTNYGYTF	TGTGCCAGCAAGGGAATACTCACTAACTATGGCTACACCTTC
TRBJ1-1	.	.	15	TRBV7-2	CASSNPAGVWTEAFF	TGTGCCAGCTCAAACCCGGCAGGGGTTTGGACTGAAGCTTTCTTT
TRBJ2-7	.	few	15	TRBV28	CASSPLGAARGEQYF	TGTGCCAGCAGTCCACTGGGGGCGGCCCGAGGAGAGCAGTACTTC
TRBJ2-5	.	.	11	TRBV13	CASSLSDNQYF	TGTGCCAGCAGCCTATCCGATAACCAGTACTTC
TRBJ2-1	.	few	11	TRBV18	CASVGANEQFF	TGTGCCAGCGTTGGGGCCAATGAGCAGTTCTTC
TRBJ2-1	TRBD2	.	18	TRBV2	CASGMVAGGLPSYNEQFF	TGTGCCAGCGGCATGGTTGCGGGAGGGCTCCCGTCCTACAATGAGCAGTTCTTC
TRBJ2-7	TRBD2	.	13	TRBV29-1	CSVEQAGDYEQYF	TGCAGCGTTGAACAGGCGGGAGATTACGAGCAGTACTTC
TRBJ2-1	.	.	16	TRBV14	CASSQDTRPPRNEQFF	TGTGCCAGCAGCCAAGATACCCGCCCCCCCCGCAATGAGCAGTTCTTC
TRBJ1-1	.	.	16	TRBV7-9	CASSLRAAAANTEAFF	TGTGCCAGCAGCTTAAGGGCGGCAGCGGCGAACACTGAAGCTTTCTTT
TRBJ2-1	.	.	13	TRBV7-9	CASSFFGYNEQFF	TGTGCCAGCAGCTTTTTTGGATACAATGAGCAGTTCTTC
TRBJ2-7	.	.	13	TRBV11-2	CASSLVLLYEQYF	TGTGCCAGCAGCTTAGTCCTCCTCTACGAGCAGTACTTC
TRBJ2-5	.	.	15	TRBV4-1	CASSQDFTEQETQYF	TGCGCCAGCAGCCAAGATTTCACAGAGCAAGAGACCCAGTACTTC
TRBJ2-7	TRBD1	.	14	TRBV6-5	CASSYSDRAYEQYF	TGTGCCAGCAGTTACTCAGACAGGGCCTACGAGCAGTACTTC
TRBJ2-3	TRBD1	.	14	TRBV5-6	CASSWDRGTDTQYF	TGTGCCAGCAGCTGGGACAGGGGTACAGATACGCAGTATTTT
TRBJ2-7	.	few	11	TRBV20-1	CSLRAGYEQYF	TGCAGCCTGCGTGCAGGGTACGAGCAGTACTTC
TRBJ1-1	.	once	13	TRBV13	CASSPGVVTEAFF	TGTGCCAGCAGCCCGGGGGTGGTCACTGAAGCTTTCTTT
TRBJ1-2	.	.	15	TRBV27	CASSLSSGANYGYTF	TGTGCCAGCAGTTTATCCAGCGGAGCTAACTATGGCTACACCTTC
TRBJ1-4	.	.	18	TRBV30	CAWRGSETGRLFGEKLFF	TGTGCCTGGAGAGGATCGGAAACAGGGCGGCTGTTCGGAGAAAAACTGTTTTTT
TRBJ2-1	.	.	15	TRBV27	CASSLNRVSYNEQFF	TGTGCCAGCAGTTTGAACAGGGTGTCCTACAATGAGCAGTTCTTC
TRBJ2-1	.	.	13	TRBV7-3	CASSLSSYNEQFF	TGTGCCAGCAGCTTGAGCTCCTACAATGAGCAGTTCTTC
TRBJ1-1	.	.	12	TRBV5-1	CASSWLGSEAFF	TGCGCCAGCAGCTGGTTGGGGTCTGAAGCTTTCTTT
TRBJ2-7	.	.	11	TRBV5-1	CASSLGAEQYF	TGCGCCAGCAGCTTGGGGGCCGAGCAGTACTTC
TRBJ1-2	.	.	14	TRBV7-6	CASSLQPEAYGYTF	TGTGCCAGCAGCTTACAACCCGAGGCCTATGGCTACACCTTC
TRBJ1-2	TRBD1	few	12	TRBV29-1	CSVARGDDGYTF	TGCAGCGTTGCCAGGGGGGATGATGGCTACACCTTC
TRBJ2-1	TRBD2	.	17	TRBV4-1	CASSQTPAGGKYNEQFF	TGCGCCAGCAGCCAAACACCGGCGGGAGGTAAATACAATGAGCAGTTCTTC
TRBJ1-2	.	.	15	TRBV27	CASSPIRSSNYGYTF	TGTGCCAGCAGTCCAATCCGGTCCTCTAACTATGGCTACACCTTC
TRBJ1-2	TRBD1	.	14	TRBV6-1	CASNELRGPYGYTF	TGTGCCAGCAACGAGCTCAGGGGGCCCTATGGCTACACCTTC
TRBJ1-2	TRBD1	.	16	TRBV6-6	CASSYSSPTGNYGYTF	TGTGCCAGCAGTTACAGCAGCCCGACAGGGAACTATGGCTACACCTTC
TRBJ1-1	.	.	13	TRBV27	CASSLSWGTEAFF	TGTGCCAGCAGTTTATCTTGGGGCACTGAAGCTTTCTTT
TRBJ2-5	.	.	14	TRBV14	CASSQDYRDETQYF	TGTGCCAGCAGCCAAGATTATAGGGATGAGACCCAGTACTTC
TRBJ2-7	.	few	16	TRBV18	CASSPVGTDTSYEQYF	TGTGCCAGCTCACCTGTTGGGACCGATACCTCCTACGAGCAGTACTTC
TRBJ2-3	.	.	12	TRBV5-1	CASSLAADTQYF	TGCGCCAGCAGCTTGGCGGCAGATACGCAGTATTTT
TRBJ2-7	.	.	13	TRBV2	CASSSGRSYEQYF	TGTGCCAGCAGTAGCGGACGCTCCTACGAGCAGTACTTC
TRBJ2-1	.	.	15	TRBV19	CASRGHEDSYNEQFF	TGTGCCAGTCGGGGACACGAGGACTCCTACAATGAGCAGTTCTTC
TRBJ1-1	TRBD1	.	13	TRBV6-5	CASSLTGRTEAFF	TGTGCCAGCAGTCTGACAGGGAGAACTGAAGCTTTCTTT
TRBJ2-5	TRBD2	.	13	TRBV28	CASRGLAQETQYF	TGTGCCAGCAGGGGACTAGCCCAAGAGACCCAGTACTTC
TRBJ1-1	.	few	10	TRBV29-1	CSVVYTEAFF	TGCAGCGTAGTCTACACTGAAGCTTTCTTT
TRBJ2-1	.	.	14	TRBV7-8	CASSLGGPTDEQFF	TGTGCCAGCAGCTTAGGCGGACCCACCGATGAGCAGTTCTTC